This passage covers 7 T cell receptor beta chains from one sample sequenced in a study of blood T cells in healthy people across ages. For the second PCR, which ran for about 7 to 11 cycles, a sample-barcoded 5' primer and a J-beta primer mix were used. TCRdb fed the 5' RACE reads into MiXCR, producing one record per CDR3 protein. Among 750,000 to 950,000 distinct CDR3 sequences listed, roughly 24% were seen once. These sequences were also reported in another study, on T cells of mothers and their children.

Sequences were obtained from blood. The receptors were sampled from a boy under 18 in good health.

The rearrangement uses TRBV6-1 and TRBJ1-2; D is uncertain. V shed 4 bases and J shed 3 bases, with 15 bases lying between them. Germline assignment: CDR1 MNHNS and CDR2 SASEGT. The CDR3 contains 15 residues. In DNA, the CDR3 is TGTGCCAGCAGTGTTACGTCAGGCAGACACTATGGCTACACCTTC. This encodes CASSVTSGRHYGYTF.

The gene calls are TRBV9 and TRBJ2-5; 11 positions match TRBD2. Germline values: CDR1 SGDLS, CDR2 YYNGEE. The CDR3 extends over 17 amino acids. With V trimmed by 0 bases and J by 4 bases, 8 bases remained unmatched. This CDR3 is CASSVDRTSGFLETQYF. The CDR3 nucleotides are TGTGCCAGCAGCGTAGATCGGACTAGCGGGTTTTTAGAGACCCAGTACTTC.

The chain links TRBV6-5 to TRBJ1-2; 7 bases line up with TRBD1. V trimming: 4 bases; J trimming: 1 base; junction bases outside the gene matches: 6. CDR1 and CDR2 from the germline V gene are MNHEY and SVGAGI. The CDR3 has 15 amino acids. The CDR3 sequence is CASSSQTGSNYGYTF. DNA of the CDR3: TGTGCCAGCAGTTCCCAGACAGGGAGTAACTATGGCTACACCTTC.

The chain recombines TRBV20-1 with TRBJ1-5, with D hard to call. Germline-derived CDR1 and CDR2 are DFQATT and SNEGSKA (reference sequence). The CDR3 length is 13 residues. CDR3 residues: CSVGMALNQPQHF. The CDR3 DNA reads as TGCAGCGTTGGCATGGCCCTCAATCAGCCCCAGCATTTT.

In this sample, this clonotype turned up a few times. The chain combines TRBV29-1 with TRBJ2-2; 12 bases fit TRBD1. With V trimmed by 6 bases and J by 5 bases, 7 bases remained unmatched. Germline CDR1 and CDR2: SQVTM and ANQGSEA. CDR3 size: 15 residues. The DNA of the CDR3 is TGCAGCGTCGAGGGGACAGGGGGCCGAACCGGGGAGCTGTTTTTT. The encoded protein is CSVEGTGGRTGELFF.

This clonotype has just a few counts. The genes are TRBV29-1 and TRBJ2-7; TRBD2 matches 11 bases. The DNA matches TRBJ2-1 better at its end, which makes the J call doubtful. CDR3 length equals 14 residues. Germline V CDR1 and CDR2: SQVTM, ANQGSEA. The CDR3 DNA reads as TGCAGCGCCGTTAGCGGGGGGGTTGGCAATGAGCAGTTCTTC. Its protein product is CSAVSGGVGNEQFF.

The chain joins TRBV7-3 to TRBJ2-5; 9 nucleotides agree with TRBD1. The CDR3 covers 16 residues. V lost 2 bases, J lost 4 bases, and 8 bases stayed unmatched. The V gene's germline CDR1 is SGHTA and CDR2 FQGTGA. The CDR3 nucleotides read TGTGCCAGCAGCTTACGCGGACAGGGGTTTGGAGAGACCCAGTACTTC. Protein: CASSLRGQGFGETQYF. Combining the CDR3 with reference TRBV7-3 and TRBJ2-5 gives the whole variable domain GAGVSQTPSNKVTEKGKYVELRCDPISGHTALYWYRQSLGQGPEFLIYFQGTGAADDSGLPNDRFFAVRPEGSVSTLKIQRTERGDSAVYLCASSLRGQGFGETQYFGPGTRLLVL.